This entry is about one TCR beta chain. The antigen is not known. This could be a read error, since a much larger clone is one nucleotide away. These data originate in a study of T cell repertoires in cytomegalovirus infection. About the research overall: In the study, CMV epitopes included recently identified HLA-C-restricted and well-studied HLA-B-restricted ones. An indication of both CMV infection and matching HLA type came from public TCR beta signatures.

Study-wide findings and caveats: The cumulative frequency of public TCR beta families identified carriers of CMV plus the relevant HLA. Across the ex vivo response, the dominant clonotypes were HLA-C-restricted CMV-specific TCR beta clonotypes.

MiXCR, applied by TCRdb to the reads, yields one record per CDR3 protein. The table lists about 900,000 distinct CDR3 sequences, approximately 31% of them singletons. The sequence was obtained from a human donor in good health (CMV status not recorded). Some clones in this sample may be carry-over from other donors' samples. The input for sequencing was cultured CD8+ T cells from PBMCs, taken from culture after CMV antigen stimulation.

The CDR3 DNA reads TGTGCCAGCAGCTTTCTAACCGGGGGGAACCATGGCTACACCTTC. It translates to CASSFLTGGNHGYTF. The gene calls are TRBV7-2 and TRBJ1-2, with D perhaps TRBD1 (5 bases). Trimming shortened V by 3 bases and J by 6 bases, and 17 bases separated the two germline ends. The CDR3 loop spans 15 amino acids. Germline V CDR1 and CDR2: SGHTA, FQGNSA.